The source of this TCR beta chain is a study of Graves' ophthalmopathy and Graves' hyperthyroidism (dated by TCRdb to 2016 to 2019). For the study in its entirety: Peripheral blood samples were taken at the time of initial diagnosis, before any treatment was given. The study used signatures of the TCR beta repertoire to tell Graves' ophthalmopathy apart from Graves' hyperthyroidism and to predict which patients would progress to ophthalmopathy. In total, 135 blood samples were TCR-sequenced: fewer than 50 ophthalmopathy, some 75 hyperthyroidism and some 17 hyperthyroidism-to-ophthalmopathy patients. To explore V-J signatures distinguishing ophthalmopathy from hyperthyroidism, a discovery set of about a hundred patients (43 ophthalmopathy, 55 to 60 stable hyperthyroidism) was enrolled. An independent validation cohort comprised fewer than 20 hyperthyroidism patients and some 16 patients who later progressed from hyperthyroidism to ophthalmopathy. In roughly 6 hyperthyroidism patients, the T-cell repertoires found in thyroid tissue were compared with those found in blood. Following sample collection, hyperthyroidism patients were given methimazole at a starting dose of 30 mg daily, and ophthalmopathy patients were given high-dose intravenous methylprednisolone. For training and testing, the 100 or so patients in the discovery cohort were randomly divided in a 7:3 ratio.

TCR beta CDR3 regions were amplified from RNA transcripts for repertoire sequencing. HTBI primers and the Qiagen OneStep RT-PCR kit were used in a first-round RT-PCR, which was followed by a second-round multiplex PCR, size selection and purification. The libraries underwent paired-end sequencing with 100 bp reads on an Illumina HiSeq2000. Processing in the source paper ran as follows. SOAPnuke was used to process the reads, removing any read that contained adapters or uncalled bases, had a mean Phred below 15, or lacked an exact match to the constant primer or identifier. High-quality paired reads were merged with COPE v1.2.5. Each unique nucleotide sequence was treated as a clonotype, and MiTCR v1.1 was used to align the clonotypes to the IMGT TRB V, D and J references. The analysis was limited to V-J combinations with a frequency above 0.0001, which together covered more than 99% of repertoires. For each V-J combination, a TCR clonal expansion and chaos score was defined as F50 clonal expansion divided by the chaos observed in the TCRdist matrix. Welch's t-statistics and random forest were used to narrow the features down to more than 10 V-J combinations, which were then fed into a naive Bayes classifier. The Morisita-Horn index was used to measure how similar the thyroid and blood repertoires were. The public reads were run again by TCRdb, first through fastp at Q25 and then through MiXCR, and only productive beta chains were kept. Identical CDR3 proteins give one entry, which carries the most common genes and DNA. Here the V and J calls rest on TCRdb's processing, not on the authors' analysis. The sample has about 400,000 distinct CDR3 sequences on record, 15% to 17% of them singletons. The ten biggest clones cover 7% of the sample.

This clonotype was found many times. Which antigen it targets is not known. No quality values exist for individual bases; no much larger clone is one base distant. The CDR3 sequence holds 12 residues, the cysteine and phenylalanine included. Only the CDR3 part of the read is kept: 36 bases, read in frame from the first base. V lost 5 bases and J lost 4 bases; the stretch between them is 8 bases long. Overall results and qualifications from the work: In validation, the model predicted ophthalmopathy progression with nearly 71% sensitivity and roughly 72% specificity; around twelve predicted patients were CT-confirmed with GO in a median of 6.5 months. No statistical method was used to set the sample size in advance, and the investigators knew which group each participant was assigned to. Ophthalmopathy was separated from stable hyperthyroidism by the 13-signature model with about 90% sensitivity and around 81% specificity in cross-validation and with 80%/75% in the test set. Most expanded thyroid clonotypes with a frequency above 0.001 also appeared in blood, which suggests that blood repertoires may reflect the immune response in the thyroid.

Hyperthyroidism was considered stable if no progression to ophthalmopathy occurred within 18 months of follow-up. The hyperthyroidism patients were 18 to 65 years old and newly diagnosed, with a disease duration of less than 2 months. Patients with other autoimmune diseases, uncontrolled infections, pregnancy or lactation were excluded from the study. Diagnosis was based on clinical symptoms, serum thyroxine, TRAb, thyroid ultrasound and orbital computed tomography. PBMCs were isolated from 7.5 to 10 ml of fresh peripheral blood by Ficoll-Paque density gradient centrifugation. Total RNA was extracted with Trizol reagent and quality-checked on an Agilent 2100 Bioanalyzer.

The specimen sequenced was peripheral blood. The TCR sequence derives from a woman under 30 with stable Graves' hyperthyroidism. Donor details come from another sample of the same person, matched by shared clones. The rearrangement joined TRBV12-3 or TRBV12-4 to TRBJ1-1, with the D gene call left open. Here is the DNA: TGTGCCAGCAGTATGGTTTTCACTGAAGCTTTCTTT. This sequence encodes CASSMVFTEAFF.